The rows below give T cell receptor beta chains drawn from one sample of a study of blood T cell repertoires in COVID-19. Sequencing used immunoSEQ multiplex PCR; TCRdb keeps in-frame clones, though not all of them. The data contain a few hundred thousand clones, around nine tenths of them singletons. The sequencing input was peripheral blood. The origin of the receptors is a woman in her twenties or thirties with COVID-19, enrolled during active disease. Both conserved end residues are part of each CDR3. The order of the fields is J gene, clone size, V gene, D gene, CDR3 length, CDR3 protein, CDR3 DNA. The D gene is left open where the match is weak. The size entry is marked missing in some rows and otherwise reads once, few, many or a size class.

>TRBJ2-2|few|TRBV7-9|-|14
CASSSTRVGGELFF
TGTGCCAGCAGCTCGACCAGGGTTGGCGGGGAGCTGTTTTTT
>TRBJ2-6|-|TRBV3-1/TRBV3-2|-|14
CASSPSAGANVLTF
TGTGCCAGCAGCCCCTCTGCTGGGGCCAACGTCCTGACTTTC
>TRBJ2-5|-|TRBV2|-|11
CASRLVETQYF
TGTGCCAGTAGACTAGTTGAGACCCAGTACTTC
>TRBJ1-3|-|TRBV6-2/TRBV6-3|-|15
CASSYSSPPGNTIYF
TGTGCCAGCAGTTACTCCAGTCCGCCCGGAAACACCATATATTTT
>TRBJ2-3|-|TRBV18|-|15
CASSPLGQSTDTQYF
TGTGCCAGCTCACCTTTAGGACAGAGCACAGATACGCAGTATTTT
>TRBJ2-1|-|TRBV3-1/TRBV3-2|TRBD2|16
CASSGTSGGAYNEQFF
TGTGCCAGCAGCGGGACTAGCGGGGGGGCCTACAATGAGCAGTTCTTC
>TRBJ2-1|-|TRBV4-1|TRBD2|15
CASSPLAGAYNEQFF
TGCGCCAGCAGTCCCTTAGCGGGGGCCTACAATGAGCAGTTCTTC
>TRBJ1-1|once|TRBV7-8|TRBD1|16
CASSARWTGQGSEAFF
TGTGCCAGCAGCGCCCGGTGGACAGGGCAGGGTTCTGAAGCTTTCTTT
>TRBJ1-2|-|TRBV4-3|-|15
CASSQGRELLYGYTF
TGCGCCAGCAGCCAAGGTCGAGAGCTACTCTATGGCTACACCTTC
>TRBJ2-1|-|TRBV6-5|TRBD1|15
CASRTGFGSYNEQFF
TGTGCCAGCAGGACAGGGTTCGGCTCCTACAATGAGCAGTTCTTC
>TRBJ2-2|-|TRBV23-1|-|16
CASRRVYRVDTGELFF
TGCGCCAGCAGGCGCGTTTACAGGGTTGACACCGGGGAGCTGTTTTTT
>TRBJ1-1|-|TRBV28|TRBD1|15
CASRSSDRLDTEAFF
TGTGCCAGCAGATCCTCGGACAGGCTCGACACTGAAGCTTTCTTT
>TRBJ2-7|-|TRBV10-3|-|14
CAIKELQGTYEQYF
TGTGCCATCAAGGAATTACAGGGCACCTACGAGCAGTACTTC
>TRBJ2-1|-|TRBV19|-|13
CASSQGTWNEQFF
TGTGCCAGTAGTCAGGGAACCTGGAATGAGCAGTTCTTC
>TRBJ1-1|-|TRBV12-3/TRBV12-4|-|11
CASTSGTEAFF
TGTGCCAGCACCTCGGGCACTGAAGCTTTCTTT
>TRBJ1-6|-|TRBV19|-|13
CASSQFINSPLHF
TGTGCCAGTAGTCAGTTCATTAATTCACCCCTCCACTTT
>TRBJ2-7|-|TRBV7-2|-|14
CASSLQGNSYEQYF
TGTGCCAGCAGCTTGCAGGGAAACTCCTACGAGCAGTACTTC
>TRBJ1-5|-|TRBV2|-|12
CASSAEGSPQHF
TGTGCCAGCAGTGCGGAGGGCTCGCCCCAGCATTTT
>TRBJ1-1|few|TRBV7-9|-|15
CASSSARGRDTEAFF
TGTGCCAGCAGCTCCGCCAGGGGAAGGGACACTGAAGCTTTCTTT
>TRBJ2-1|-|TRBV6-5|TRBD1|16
CASSYSTGTGGFEQFF
TGTGCCAGCAGTTACTCGACAGGGACAGGGGGCTTTGAGCAGTTCTTC
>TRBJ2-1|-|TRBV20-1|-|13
CSASVPLFHEQFF
TGCAGTGCTAGTGTGCCACTTTTCCATGAGCAGTTCTTC
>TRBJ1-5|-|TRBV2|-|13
CASRRSSSQPQHF
TGTGCCAGCAGGAGGTCCAGTAGTCAGCCCCAGCATTTT
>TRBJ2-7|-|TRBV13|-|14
CASSEWTQSYEQYF
TGTGCCAGCAGCGAATGGACACAGTCCTACGAGCAGTACTTC
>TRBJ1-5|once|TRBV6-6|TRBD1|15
CASTYGQGGNQPQHF
TGTGCCAGCACCTACGGACAGGGAGGCAATCAGCCCCAGCATTTT
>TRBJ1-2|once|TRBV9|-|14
CASSAPGRQAGYTF
TGTGCCAGCAGCGCCCCCGGGCGACAGGCTGGGTACACCTTC
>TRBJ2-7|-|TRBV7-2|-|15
CASSPRGRSGYEQYF
TGTGCCAGCAGCCCCAGGGGGAGGTCGGGCTACGAGCAGTACTTC
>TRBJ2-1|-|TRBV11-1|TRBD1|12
CASSVGQEMGFF
TGTGCCAGCAGCGTGGGACAGGAGATGGGGTTCTTC
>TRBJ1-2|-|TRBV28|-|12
CATAWGRYGYTF
TGTGCCACCGCCTGGGGGAGGTATGGCTACACCTTC
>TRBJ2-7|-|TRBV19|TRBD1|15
CASTTGGQGAGEQYF
TGTGCCAGTACCACGGGTGGACAGGGGGCGGGGGAGCAGTACTTC
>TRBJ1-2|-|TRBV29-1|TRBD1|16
CSVGARFDRGEYGYTF
TGCAGCGTGGGCGCTCGTTTTGACAGGGGCGAGTATGGCTACACCTTC
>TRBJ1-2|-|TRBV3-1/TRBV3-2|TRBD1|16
CASSQGQGFLGYGYTF
TGTGCCAGCAGCCAAGGACAGGGTTTTCTGGGCTATGGCTACACCTTC
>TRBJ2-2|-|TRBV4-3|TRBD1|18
CASSQEVPGTGSTGELFF
TGCGCCAGCAGCCAAGAGGTCCCCGGGACAGGGAGCACCGGGGAGCTGTTTTTT
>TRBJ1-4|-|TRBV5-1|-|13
CASSWGANEKLFF
TGCGCCAGCAGCTGGGGGGCTAATGAAAAACTGTTTTTT
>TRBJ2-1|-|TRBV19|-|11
CASSMRFEQFF
TGTGCCAGTAGTATGAGGTTTGAGCAGTTCTTC
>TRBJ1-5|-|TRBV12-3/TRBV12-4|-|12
CASSFVNQPQHF
TGTGCCAGCAGTTTCGTTAATCAGCCCCAGCATTTT
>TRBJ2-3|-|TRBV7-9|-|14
CASSLYDRTDTQYF
TGTGCCAGCAGCTTATATGACAGAACAGATACGCAGTATTTT
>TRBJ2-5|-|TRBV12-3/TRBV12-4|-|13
CASSLGGLETQYF
TGTGCCAGCAGTTTAGGAGGGTTGGAGACCCAGTACTTC
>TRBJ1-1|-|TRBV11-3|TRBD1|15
CASRETGVLNTEAFF
TGTGCCAGCCGCGAGACAGGGGTTCTGAACACTGAAGCTTTCTTT
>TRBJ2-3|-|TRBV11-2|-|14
CASSLQGFKDTQYF
TGTGCCAGCAGCTTGCAGGGGTTTAAAGATACGCAGTATTTT
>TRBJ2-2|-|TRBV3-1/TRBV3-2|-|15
CASSQLGPRGGELFF
TGTGCCAGCAGCCAGCTCGGGCCCCGGGGCGGGGAGCTGTTTTTT
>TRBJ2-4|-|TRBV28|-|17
CASSPTGAPVVKNIQYF
TGTGCCAGCAGTCCTACAGGCGCCCCTGTGGTCAAAAACATTCAGTACTTC
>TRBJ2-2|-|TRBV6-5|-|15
CASSYGSSETGELFF
TGTGCCAGCAGTTACGGAAGTAGCGAGACCGGGGAGCTGTTTTTT
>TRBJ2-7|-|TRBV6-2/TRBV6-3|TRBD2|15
CASSYSSSGVYEQYF
TGTGCCAGCAGTTACTCGTCTAGCGGGGTCTACGAGCAGTACTTC
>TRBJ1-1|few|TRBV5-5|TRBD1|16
CASSSRTGGLATEAFF
TGTGCCAGCAGCTCCCGGACAGGGGGTTTGGCCACTGAAGCTTTCTTT
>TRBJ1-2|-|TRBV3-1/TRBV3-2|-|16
CASSLRGPRASDGYTF
TGTGCCAGCAGCCTCCGGGGTCCTCGAGCATCCGATGGCTACACCTTC
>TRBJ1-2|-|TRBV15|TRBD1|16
CATSRDGTAANYGYTF
TGTGCCACCAGCAGAGACGGGACAGCTGCTAACTATGGCTACACCTTC
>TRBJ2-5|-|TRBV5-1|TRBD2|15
CASSSLASGSETQYF
TGCGCCAGCAGCTCACTAGCGTCAGGTTCCGAGACCCAGTACTTC
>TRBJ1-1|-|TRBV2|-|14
CASSEGRGNTEAFF
TGTGCCAGCAGTGAGGGCAGGGGAAACACTGAAGCTTTCTTT
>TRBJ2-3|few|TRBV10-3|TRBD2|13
CAISGTSRDTQYF
TGTGCCATCAGCGGGACTAGCAGAGATACGCAGTATTTT
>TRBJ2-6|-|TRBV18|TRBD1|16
CASSGTVYAGANVLTF
TGTGCCAGCTCGGGGACAGTATACGCTGGGGCCAACGTCCTGACTTTC
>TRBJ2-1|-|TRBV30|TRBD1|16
CAWSRPDRGRDNEQFF
TGTGCCTGGAGTCGCCCGGACAGGGGGCGCGACAATGAGCAGTTCTTC
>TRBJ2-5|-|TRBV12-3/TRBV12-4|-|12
CASSTVQETQYF
TGTGCCAGCAGCACAGTCCAAGAGACCCAGTACTTC
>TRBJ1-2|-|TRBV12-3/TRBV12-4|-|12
CASSRQFDGYTF
TGTGCCAGCAGTCGACAGTTTGATGGCTACACCTTC
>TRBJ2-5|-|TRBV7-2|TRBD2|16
CASSGTSGAAGETQYF
TGTGCCAGCAGCGGGACTAGCGGGGCGGCAGGGGAGACCCAGTACTTC